The present entry profiles one TCR beta chain with its context. Original processing notes: Quantification of nucleated cells was approximated via reference gene primer amplification. Data came from immunoSEQ multiplex PCR; TCRdb stores just in-frame clones and leaves some out. V and J calls and clone size are copied from that table; D and trimming were computed from the DNA. Of 150,000 to 200,000 clones listed, 80% to 90% are singletons. Patients of the Seattle cohort, enrolled during active infection, were followed longitudinally. The CDR3 sequence is 15 residues long. Deletions cut 4 bases from V and 3 bases from J, with 16 bases between. CDR1 and CDR2 from the germline V gene are KGHSH and LQKENI. These data are taken from a study of blood T cell repertoires in COVID-19. For the study at large: Samples of COVID-19 (acute and convalescent) were obtained from the United States, Italy and Spain. T cells, B-cell-depleted T cells, or PBMCs supplied cDNA or gDNA.

The material sequenced was peripheral blood. V gene TRBV18 combines with J gene TRBJ2-7, with D tentatively TRBD2 (6 bases). This sequence originates from a woman between 50 and 59 years old with COVID-19, enrolled during active disease. The CDR3 here is CASSQIAVGVYEQYF. The CDR3 nucleotides read TGTGCCAGCTCACAAATAGCGGTGGGGGTCTACGAGCAGTACTTC.